Below are 9 T cell receptor beta chains sequenced from a single sample in a study of blood T cell repertoires in COVID-19. The table came from immunoSEQ multiplex PCR; TCRdb's copy has only in-frame clones and leaves some out. The data hold fewer than 450,000 clones, with approximately 91% observed a single time. Sequencing input: PBMCs or T cells enriched from blood (not recorded which). Source of these receptors: a woman between 40 and 55 years old with acute COVID-19.

Only a few counts were recorded for this clone. The chain carries TRBV6-5 and TRBJ2-2; the match to TRBD2 covers 11 bases. Germline V gene lookup returns CDR1 MNHEY and CDR2 SVGAGI. The CDR3 is 15 amino acids. J gave up 12 bases and V 5 bases, and 11 bases lay outside the gene matches. The CDR3 DNA is TGTGCCAGCAGTCCTCAGATAGCGGGGGGGTCTCAGCTGTTTTTT. Translated, it gives CASSPQIAGGSQLFF.

The V and J genes are TRBV5-4 and TRBJ2-7, with 8 bases aligning to TRBD2. V lost 4 bases and J lost 1; bases outside the gene matches: 4. The CDR3 runs 14 residues. Germline V gene sequence: CDR1 SGHNT, CDR2 YYREEE (reference sequence). The CDR3 spells CASSRGGLSYEQYF. The CDR3 nucleotides read TGTGCCAGCAGCCGGGGGGGCCTGTCCTACGAGCAGTACTTC.

The chain recombines TRBV25-1 with TRBJ2-1, with 8 bases fitting TRBD2. This CDR3 contains 14 residues. The V gene's germline CDR1 is MGHDK and CDR2 SYGVNS. Trimming cost V 3 bases and J 3 bases; bases outside gene matches: 1. CDR3 DNA: TGTGCCAGCAGTGACCGGGGGGGCTACAATGAGCAGTTCTTC. Translated: CASSDRGGYNEQFF.

The rearrangement uses TRBV19 and TRBJ1-1; 8 nucleotides match TRBD1. Germline CDR1 reads LNHDA; CDR2 reads SQIVND (reference sequence). V lost 3 bases to trimming and J lost 4 bases; unmatched junction nucleotides: 7. This CDR3 is 15 amino acids long. CDR3: CASSIVQGARTEAFF. In nucleotides, the CDR3 is TGTGCCAGTAGTATTGTCCAGGGGGCCCGCACTGAAGCTTTCTTT.

Concerning this clone itself: It is unclear where the CDR3 begins or ends on the DNA, so no DNA is shown, and the CDR3 is as TCRdb lists it. The chain has TRBV21-1 and TRBJ2-4; TRBD2, the D gene given by the table, was not confirmed from the DNA. TRBV21-1 has pseudogene status. Both ends counted, the CDR3 spans 17 residues. CDR3 residues: CASSKVGQGTISNIQYF.

V usage is TRBV20-1 and J usage is TRBJ2-5; 7 positions match TRBD2. Per germline, CDR1 DFQATT and CDR2 SNEGSKA (reference sequence). J lost 2 bases, V lost 3 bases, and 9 bases had no gene match. CDR3 length: 15 amino acids. CDR3 nucleotide sequence: TGCAGTGCTAGTGATCCTAACGGGGGGCAAGAGACCCAGTACTTC. Translation: CSASDPNGGQETQYF.

This clone was counted a few times. The rearrangement links TRBV25-1 to TRBJ1-1; 8 bases align to TRBD1. CDR1 is MGHDK and CDR2 is SYGVNS in the germline V gene. CDR3 size: 15 residues. The ends lost 4 bases at V and 3 bases at J; junction bases unmatched: 7. The DNA for the CDR3 is TGTGCCAGCAGTGGACTAACACAGGGGGACACTGAAGCTTTCTTT. Amino acid sequence: CASSGLTQGDTEAFF.

This clone was counted a few times. The rearrangement joins TRBV24-1 to TRBJ2-5, with D perhaps matching TRBD2 (5 bases). Trimming pared 3 bases from V and 5 bases from J, leaving 21 bases between. From germline, CDR1 is KGHDR and CDR2 SFDVKD. The CDR3 extends over 17 amino acids. This chain's CDR3 is CATSDQVGGFGFETQYF. CDR3 DNA sequence: TGTGCCACCAGTGATCAGGTCGGAGGTTTTGGTTTTGAGACCCAGTACTTC.

The V call is TRBV29-1, the J call TRBJ1-3, with D tentatively TRBD1 (5 bases). Trimming shortened V by 3 bases and J by 6 bases, and 9 bases separated the two germline ends. Germline V gene data show CDR1 as SQVTM and CDR2 as ANQGSEA. CDR3 length: 12 residues. CDR3 residues: CSVDRGENTIYF. The CDR3 DNA reads TGCAGCGTTGATCGGGGGGAAAACACCATATATTTT.